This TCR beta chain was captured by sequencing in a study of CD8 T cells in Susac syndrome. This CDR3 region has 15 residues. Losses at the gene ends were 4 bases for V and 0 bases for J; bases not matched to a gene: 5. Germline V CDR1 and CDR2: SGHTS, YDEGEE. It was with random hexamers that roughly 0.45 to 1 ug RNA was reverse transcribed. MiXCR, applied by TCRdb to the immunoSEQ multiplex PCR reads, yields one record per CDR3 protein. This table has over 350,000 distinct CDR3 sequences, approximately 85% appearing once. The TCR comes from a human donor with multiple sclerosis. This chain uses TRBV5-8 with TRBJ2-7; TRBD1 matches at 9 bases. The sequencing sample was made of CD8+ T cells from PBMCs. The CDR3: CASSQGQGISYEQYF. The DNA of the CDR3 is TGTGCCAGCAGCCAAGGACAGGGGATCTCCTACGAGCAGTACTTC. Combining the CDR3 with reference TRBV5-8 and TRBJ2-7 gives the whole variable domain EAGVTQSPTHLIKTRGQQATLRCSPISGHTSVYWYQQALGLGLQFLLWYDEGEERNRGNFPPRFSGRQFPNYSSELNVNALELEDSALYLCASSQGQGISYEQYFGPGTRLTVT.